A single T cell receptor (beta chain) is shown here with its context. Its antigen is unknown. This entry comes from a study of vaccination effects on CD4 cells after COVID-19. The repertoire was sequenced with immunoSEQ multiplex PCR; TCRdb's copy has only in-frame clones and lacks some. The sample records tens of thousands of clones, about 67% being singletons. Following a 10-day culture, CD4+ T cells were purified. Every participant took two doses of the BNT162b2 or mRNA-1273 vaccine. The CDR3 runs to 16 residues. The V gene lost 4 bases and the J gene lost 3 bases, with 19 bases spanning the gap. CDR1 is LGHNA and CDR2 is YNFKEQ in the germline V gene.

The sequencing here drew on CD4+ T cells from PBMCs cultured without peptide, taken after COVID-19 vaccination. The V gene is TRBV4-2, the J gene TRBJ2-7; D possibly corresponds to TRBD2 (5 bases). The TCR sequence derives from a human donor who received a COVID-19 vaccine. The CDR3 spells CASSPAKFYRGYEQYF. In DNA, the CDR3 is TGTGCCAGCAGCCCCGCAAAGTTCTACCGGGGCTACGAGCAGTACTTC.